The clone carrying this TCR beta chain was found a few times. These data originate in a study of cytomegalovirus exposure and HLA in healthy donors. Study-level background: Falling in the Caucasian-associated ancestry cluster were about 80% of 398 genotyped donors.

A multiplex PCR was run with 60 Vbeta primers and 13 Jbeta primers. Only in-frame clones appear in the TCRdb table, and some are missing; sequencing was by immunoSEQ multiplex PCR. The sample holds over 100,000 clones, 73% seen once. The germline V gene has CDR1 MNHNS and CDR2 SASEGT. This CDR3 spans 12 amino acids. Between the trimmed V and J ends, which lost 5 bases and 14 bases, there was a span of 13 bases. The TCR was taken from a woman in her twenties or thirties in good health and CMV-seronegative. The chain couples TRBV6-1 to TRBJ1-6; D ambiguous. The sequenced sample consisted of PBMCs. CDR3 loop: CASSPGVETLHF. CDR3 nucleotides: TGTGCCAGCAGTCCCGGGGTAGAGACCCTCCACTTT.